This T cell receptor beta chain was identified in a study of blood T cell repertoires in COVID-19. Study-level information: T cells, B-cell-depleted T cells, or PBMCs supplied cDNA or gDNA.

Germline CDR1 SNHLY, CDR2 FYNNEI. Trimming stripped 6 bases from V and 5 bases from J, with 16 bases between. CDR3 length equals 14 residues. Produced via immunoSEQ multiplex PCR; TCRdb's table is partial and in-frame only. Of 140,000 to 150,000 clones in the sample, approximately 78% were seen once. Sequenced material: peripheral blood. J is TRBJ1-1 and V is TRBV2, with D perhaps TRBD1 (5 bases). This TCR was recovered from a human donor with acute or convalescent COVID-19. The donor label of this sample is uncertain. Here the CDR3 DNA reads TGTGCCAGCAGGGGGCGGTTAGACAGAACTGAAGCTTTCTTT. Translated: CASRGRLDRTEAFF.